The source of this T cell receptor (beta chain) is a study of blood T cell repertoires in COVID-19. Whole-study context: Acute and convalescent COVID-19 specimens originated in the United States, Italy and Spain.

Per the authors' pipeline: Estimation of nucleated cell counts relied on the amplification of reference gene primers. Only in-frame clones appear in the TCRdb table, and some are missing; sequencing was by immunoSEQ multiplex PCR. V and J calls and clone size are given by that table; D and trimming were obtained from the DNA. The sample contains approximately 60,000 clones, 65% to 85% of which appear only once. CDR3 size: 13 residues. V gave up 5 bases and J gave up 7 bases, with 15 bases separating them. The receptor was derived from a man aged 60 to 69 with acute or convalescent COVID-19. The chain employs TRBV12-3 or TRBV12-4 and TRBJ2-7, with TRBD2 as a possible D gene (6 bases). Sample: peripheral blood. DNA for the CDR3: TGTGCCAGCAGTGCAACTAGCCCGAGGGAGCAGTACTTC. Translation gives CASSATSPREQYF.